Listed below are T cell receptor beta chains from one sample, sequenced in a study of post-analysis software for immune sequencing data. TCRdb analysed the PCR reads with MiXCR anew, one entry per CDR3 protein. The sample gives 350,000 to 450,000 distinct CDR3 sequences, roughly 38% of which show up once; 10% to 15% is in the top ten. Sample: blood. These TCRs come from a girl between 5 and 17 years old with multiple sclerosis. Both conserved end residues are part of each CDR3. D genes are given only for firm matches. Expanded clones are given a class, and other clones once, few, many or no size at all.

len,d_gene,j_gene,abundance,v_gene,CDR3aa,CDR3nt
14,-,TRBJ1-2,few,TRBV29-1,CSVAPGSLRYGYTF,TGCAGCGTTGCTCCCGGCTCCCTTCGCTATGGCTACACCTTC
13,-,TRBJ2-5,-,TRBV3-1,CASSQWQVETQYF,TGTGCCAGCAGCCAGTGGCAGGTAGAGACCCAGTACTTC
17,-,TRBJ2-4,-,TRBV7-8,CASSLDQENLAKNIQYF,TGTGCCAGCAGCTTAGACCAGGAAAATTTAGCCAAAAACATTCAGTACTTC
14,-,TRBJ2-3,few,TRBV10-3,CAINGGGTADTQYF,TGTGCCATCAATGGAGGGGGCACGGCAGATACGCAGTATTTT
15,-,TRBJ2-1,-,TRBV5-1,CASSQGGPSSSEQFF,TGCGCCAGCAGCCAAGGGGGACCGTCATCGAGTGAGCAGTTCTTC
16,-,TRBJ2-1,-,TRBV27,CASSWSGMSSYNEQFF,TGTGCCAGCAGTTGGTCCGGGATGAGCTCCTACAATGAGCAGTTCTTC
14,-,TRBJ1-1,-,TRBV20-1,CSAEATGRNTEVFF,TGCAGTGCTGAGGCGACAGGCCGGAACACTGAAGTTTTCTTT
18,-,TRBJ1-5,-,TRBV6-5,CASSFPSPSWYSNQPQHF,TGTGCCAGCAGTTTCCCCTCCCCGTCTTGGTATAGCAATCAGCCCCAGCATTTT
15,TRBD2,TRBJ2-2,-,TRBV5-4,CASSPTSGITGELFF,TGTGCCAGCAGCCCGACTAGCGGGATAACCGGGGAGCTGTTTTTT
17,-,TRBJ2-3,-,TRBV20-1,CSARDLTGRSSTDTQYF,TGCAGTGCTAGAGATCTCACCGGAAGGTCTAGCACAGATACGCAGTATTTT
14,-,TRBJ2-7,few,TRBV5-1,CASSLIDGNYEQYF,TGCGCCAGCAGCTTGATCGACGGGAACTACGAGCAGTACTTC